The 26 T cell receptor beta chains below were found in one sample sequenced in a study of radiation and T cells in renal cell carcinoma. Time point in this sample: blood 2 weeks post-SBRT. Described treatment: 15 Gy SBRT to primary tumor, nephrectomy 4 weeks later. Clones were sequenced by immunoSEQ multiplex PCR, and TCRdb holds only the in-frame ones, with some missing. Of fewer than 150,000 clones listed, roughly 91% are singletons. The sample here was blood, taken from a patient whose treatment included radiotherapy and nephrectomy. These receptors originate from a woman in her sixties or seventies with renal cell carcinoma.

The V gene is TRBV18, the J gene TRBJ1-3, with D tentatively TRBD1 (5 bases). The germline V gene encodes CDR1 KGHSH and CDR2 LQKENI. The CDR3 is 16 amino acids. V dropped 2 bases and J dropped 3 bases, with 14 bases sitting between them. CDR3 coding DNA: TGTGCCAGCTCACCAACCAGGGAGGTCGGTGGAAACACCATATATTTT. Translated: CASSPTREVGGNTIYF.

The chain links TRBV11-2 to TRBJ1-3, with no clear D. The CDR3 has 11 residues. The germline V gene has CDR1 SGHAT and CDR2 FQNNGV. The germline V and J ends were trimmed by 5 bases and 9 bases, with 8 bases remaining between them. The CDR3 reads CASSATGTIYF. The CDR3 DNA reads as TGTGCCAGCAGCGCGACGGGCACCATATATTTT.

This clone showed up just a few times. The V and J genes are TRBV5-6 and TRBJ1-1; TRBD1 matches at 7 bases. Trimming at V came to 3 bases and at J to 1 base, leaving 6 bases not matched to a gene. This CDR3 region has 15 residues. Germline CDR1 and CDR2: SGHDT and YYEEEE. In DNA, the CDR3 is TGTGCCAGCAGCTATACGGACAGGCAGAACACTGAAGCTTTCTTT. Its protein product is CASSYTDRQNTEAFF.

The chain couples TRBV7-2 to TRBJ2-7; D is unresolved. CDR3 length: 13 amino acids. Germline loops: CDR1 SGHTA, CDR2 FQGNSA. The V end was cut by 4 bases, the J end by 1 base, with 8 bases between. The CDR3, as DNA: TGTGCCAGCAGCTCAAGTTTTTCCTACGAGCAGTACTTC. This codes for CASSSSFSYEQYF.

The chain combines TRBV19 with TRBJ2-7; D perhaps matches TRBD1 (6 bases). This CDR3 comprises 14 residues. V dropped 7 bases and J dropped 2 bases, with 15 bases sitting between them. Germline V gives CDR1 LNHDA, CDR2 SQIVND (reference sequence). The CDR3 here is CASKLTGATYEQYF. The CDR3 coding sequence is TGTGCCAGTAAGTTGACAGGTGCTACCTACGAGCAGTACTTC. Full variable domain (rest looked up from reference TRBV19 and TRBJ2-7): DGGITQSPKYLFRKEGQNVTLSCEQNLNHDAMYWYRQDPGQGLRLIYYSQIVNDFQKGDIAEGYSVSREKKESFPLTVTSAQKNPTAFYLCASKLTGATYEQYFGPGTRLTVT.

The chain links TRBV19 to TRBJ1-3; TRBD1 might be the D (6 bases). This CDR3 is 15 amino acids long. Germline V lookup: CDR1 LNHDA, CDR2 SQIVND (reference sequence). Trimming pared 8 bases from V and 4 bases from J, leaving 18 bases between. As DNA, the CDR3 is TGTGCCAGTGTCGCGTCAGGGGCCAAAGGAAACACCATATATTTT. Protein sequence: CASVASGAKGNTIYF.

A few counts support this clone. The chain has TRBV27 and TRBJ2-3; TRBD2 matches 11 bases. From germline, CDR1 is MNHEY and CDR2 SMNVEV (reference sequence). There are 15 residues in the CDR3. The trim removed 3 bases at V and 5 bases at J, leaving 4 bases unmatched. The CDR3 protein is CASSFLSGGEDTQYF. The CDR3 DNA reads as TGTGCCAGCAGTTTTCTTAGCGGGGGGGAAGATACGCAGTATTTT.

This clone occurred a few times. The chain is built from TRBV7-9 and TRBJ1-2; D is possibly TRBD1 (6 bases). The CDR3 consists of 16 residues. The V gene's germline CDR1 is SEHNR and CDR2 FQNEAQ (reference sequence). V dropped 2 bases and J dropped 3 bases, with 16 bases sitting between them. The CDR3 reads CASSLWQGRVDYGYTF. The CDR3 nucleotides are TGTGCCAGCAGCTTATGGCAGGGGCGGGTTGACTATGGCTACACCTTC. The whole variable domain, remainder taken from reference TRBV7-9 and TRBJ1-2, is DTGVSQNPRHKITKRGQNVTFRCDPISEHNRLYWYRQTLGQGPEFLTYFQNEAQLEKSRLLSDRFSAERPKGSFSTLEIQRTEQGDSAMYLCASSLWQGRVDYGYTFGSGTRLTVV.

The V gene is TRBV7-9, the J gene TRBJ1-4, with unresolved D. The germline gives CDR1 SEHNR, CDR2 FQNEAQ (reference sequence). The CDR3 is 16 amino acids. Trimming removed 5 bases at V and 6 bases at J, with 19 bases between. CDR3 nucleotides: TGTGCCAGCAGCGACCGGAGCGGGAAAGTTCATGAAAAACTGTTTTTT. Its translation: CASSDRSGKVHEKLFF.

This chain connects TRBV4-1 to TRBJ1-5; D not certain. Germline CDR1 MGHRA, CDR2 YSYEKL. The V end was cut by 0 bases, the J end by 6 bases, with 24 bases between. The CDR3 has 19 residues. This chain's CDR3 is CASSQDRSGMAQGSQPQHF. In nucleotides, the CDR3 is TGCGCCAGCAGCCAAGATAGGTCAGGAATGGCGCAAGGAAGTCAGCCCCAGCATTTT.

This clone turned up a few times. The V gene is TRBV7-6, the J gene TRBJ2-3; no firm D call. This CDR3 is built from 15 residues. Germline lookup yields CDR1 SGHVS and CDR2 FNYEAQ. Trimming took 5 bases from V and 1 from J, leaving 13 bases between them. CDR3 sequence reads: CASSPFLRGTDTQYF. The DNA of the CDR3 is TGTGCCAGCAGCCCTTTCCTCCGGGGCACAGATACGCAGTATTTT. Looking up the rest from reference TRBV7-6 and TRBJ2-3 gives the full variable domain: GAGVSQSPRYKVTKRGQDVALRCDPISGHVSLYWYRQALGQGPEFLTYFNYEAQQDKSGLPNDRFSAERPEGSISTLTIQRTEQRDSAMYRCASSPFLRGTDTQYFGPGTRLTVL.

V is TRBV27 and J is TRBJ2-7; 9 bases are shared with TRBD1. The germline V gene encodes CDR1 MNHEY and CDR2 SMNVEV (reference sequence). The CDR3 spans 14 residues. The V and J ends lost 2 bases and 3 bases, in that order; junction bases with no gene match: 2. CDR3 sequence: CASSLRDRDYEQYF. CDR3 DNA: TGTGCCAGCAGTTTACGGGACAGGGACTACGAGCAGTACTTC.

CDR3 bases: TGTGCCTGGAGTGTCTCAGGGAAGGACACCGGGGAGCTGTTTTTT. This translates into CAWSVSGKDTGELFF. The chain recombines TRBV30 with TRBJ2-2, with D perhaps TRBD1 (5 bases). The V end was cut by 0 bases, the J end by 3 bases, with 11 bases between. Germline values: CDR1 GTSNPN, CDR2 SVGIG (reference sequence). This CDR3 spans 15 amino acids.

This chain uses TRBV5-4 with TRBJ2-7, with D possibly called TRBD1 or TRBD2 (6 bases each). Trimming removed 4 bases at V and 1 base at J, with 12 bases between. From germline, CDR1 is SGHNT and CDR2 YYREEE (reference sequence). There are 14 residues in the CDR3. CDR3 sequence (DNA): TGTGCCAGCAGCCCCCGAGGGGGGTCCTACGAGCAGTACTTC. Amino acids: CASSPRGGSYEQYF.

The chain employs TRBV11-3 and TRBJ1-1; D is uncertain. CDR3 length: 15 residues. CDR1 and CDR2 (germline): SGHNT, YENEEA. With 5 bases removed from V and 5 bases from J, the gap between germline ends came to 18 bases. This chain's CDR3 is CASSPTAGSQTEAFF. The CDR3 bases are TGTGCCAGCAGCCCCACCGCGGGGAGTCAAACTGAAGCTTTCTTT.

This clone was observed a few times. This chain links TRBV11-2 with TRBJ2-7; D is undetermined. V lost 1 base and J 3 bases, leaving 16 bases between the germline ends. The CDR3 contains 16 residues. CDR1 is SGHAT and CDR2 is FQNNGV in the germline V gene. DNA for the CDR3: TGTGCCAGCAGCTTAGCCGGTCGGTCTGGAATCTACGAGCAGTACTTC. Its translation is CASSLAGRSGIYEQYF.

CDR3 region: CASSIESNSNQPQHF. The DNA of the CDR3 is TGTGCCAGTAGTATAGAGTCGAATAGCAATCAGCCCCAGCATTTT. The chain couples TRBV19 to TRBJ1-5; D remains unclear. Trimming stripped 0 bases from V and 0 bases from J, with 6 bases between. The CDR3 has 15 amino acids. Germline V gene data show CDR1 as LNHDA and CDR2 as SQIVND (reference sequence).

The rearrangement uses TRBV15 and TRBJ1-2, with a tentative D call TRBD1 (5 bases). With 3 bases removed from V and 4 bases from J, the gap between germline ends came to 12 bases. Germline-derived CDR1 and CDR2 are LNHNV and YYDKDF (reference sequence). The CDR3 has 14 residues. The CDR3 sequence is CATSRATETYGYTF. The CDR3 DNA reads as TGTGCCACCAGCAGGGCGACAGAGACCTATGGCTACACCTTC.

The chain uses TRBV5-1 and TRBJ2-5; the match to TRBD2 covers 7 bases. CDR1 SGHRS and CDR2 YFSETQ come from the germline V gene. The V gene end was trimmed by 5 bases and the J gene end by 2 bases; junction bases not matched to a gene: 9. CDR3 length equals 15 residues. This CDR3 is CASRNSGGPQETQYF. The DNA for the CDR3 is TGCGCCAGCAGAAATTCGGGGGGTCCACAAGAGACCCAGTACTTC.

The chain links TRBV25-1 to TRBJ1-4, with 7 nucleotides matching TRBD1. The CDR3 is 16 residues long. Trimming cost V 1 base and J 8 bases; bases outside gene matches: 10. Germline V gene sequence: CDR1 MGHDK, CDR2 SYGVNS. The DNA of the CDR3 is TGTGCCAGCAGTGAATGGATTACAGGGGACCAGGAAAAACTGTTTTTT. It yields the protein CASSEWITGDQEKLFF. Full variable domain (rest looked up from reference TRBV25-1 and TRBJ1-4): EADIYQTPRYLVIGTGKKITLECSQTMGHDKMYWYQQDPGMELHLIHYSYGVNSTEKGDLSSESTVSRIRTEHFPLTLESARPSHTSQYLCASSEWITGDQEKLFFGSGTQLSVL.

V is TRBV6-6 and J is TRBJ1-1, with D possibly TRBD1 on 6 matching bases. This CDR3 region has 14 residues. Germline assignment: CDR1 MNHNY and CDR2 SVGAGI (reference sequence). V gave up 6 bases and J gave up 1 base, with 12 bases separating them. The CDR3 DNA reads as TGTGCCAGCAGAGCGGGACACCGGAACACTGAAGCTTTCTTT. This codes for CASRAGHRNTEAFF.

The genes are TRBV13 and TRBJ2-5; maybe TRBD2 (5 bases). This CDR3 contains 14 residues. The germline V and J ends were trimmed by 2 bases and 4 bases, with 11 bases remaining between them. CDR1 and CDR2 from the germline V gene are PRHDT and FYEKMQ (reference sequence). The CDR3 loop is CASSLLEVGETQYF. CDR3 coding DNA: TGTGCCAGCAGCTTACTGGAGGTTGGAGAGACCCAGTACTTC. The full variable domain, with the rest looked up from reference TRBV13 and TRBJ2-5, is AAGVIQSPRHLIKEKRETATLKCYPIPRHDTVYWYQQGPGQDPQFLISFYEKMQSDKGSIPDRFSAQQFSDYHSELNMSSLELGDSALYFCASSLLEVGETQYFGPGTRLLVL.

The V call is TRBV5-8, the J call TRBJ1-6; 7 bases are shared with TRBD1. After removal of 4 bases from V and 6 bases from J, the junction contained 4 bases not matched to a gene. Germline CDR1 is SGHTS and CDR2 is YDEGEE. The CDR3 has 14 residues. CDR3 bases: TGTGCCAGCAGCCTCGGACAGGTTAATTCACCCCTCCACTTT. This translates into CASSLGQVNSPLHF. The full variable domain, with the rest looked up from reference TRBV5-8 and TRBJ1-6, is EAGVTQSPTHLIKTRGQQATLRCSPISGHTSVYWYQQALGLGLQFLLWYDEGEERNRGNFPPRFSGRQFPNYSSELNVNALELEDSALYLCASSLGQVNSPLHFGNGTRLTVT.

The V call is TRBV15, the J call TRBJ1-4, with D maybe TRBD1 (6 bases). Trimming removed 2 bases from V and 6 bases from J, with 19 bases in between. In germline, CDR1 is LNHNV, CDR2 YYDKDF (reference sequence). The CDR3 is 17 residues long. CDR3: CATSRPSTGYIDEKLFF. For the CDR3, the DNA is TGTGCCACCAGCAGACCTTCTACAGGGTATATCGATGAAAAACTGTTTTTT.

V and J are TRBV2 and TRBJ1-3; D call uncertain. This CDR3 has 13 amino acids. Germline CDR1 and CDR2: SNHLY and FYNNEI. V lost 6 bases, J lost 0 bases, and 6 bases lay in between. This CDR3 reads CASRGYSGNTIYF. DNA of the CDR3: TGTGCCAGCAGGGGCTACTCTGGAAACACCATATATTTT.

The chain combines TRBV7-3 with TRBJ2-5; D call uncertain. The CDR3 spans 13 residues. V was trimmed by 5 bases and J by 1 base, leaving 8 bases between them. Per the germline V gene, CDR1 is SGHTA and CDR2 is FQGTGA. For the CDR3, the DNA is TGTGCCAGCAGCCCGGGTCCCCAAGAGACCCAGTACTTC. As protein: CASSPGPQETQYF.